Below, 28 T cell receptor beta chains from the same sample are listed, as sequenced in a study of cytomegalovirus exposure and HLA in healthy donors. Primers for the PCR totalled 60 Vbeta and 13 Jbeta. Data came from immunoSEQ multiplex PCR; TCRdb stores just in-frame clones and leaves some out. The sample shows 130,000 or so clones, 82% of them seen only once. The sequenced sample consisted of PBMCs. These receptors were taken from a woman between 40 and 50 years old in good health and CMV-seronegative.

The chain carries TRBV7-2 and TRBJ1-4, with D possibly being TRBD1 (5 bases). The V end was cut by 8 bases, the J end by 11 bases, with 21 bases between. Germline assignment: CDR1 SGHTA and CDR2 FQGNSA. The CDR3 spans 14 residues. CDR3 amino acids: CASGVVGGYSKLFF. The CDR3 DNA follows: TGTGCCAGCGGAGTGGTGGGGGGGTACAGTAAACTGTTTTTT.

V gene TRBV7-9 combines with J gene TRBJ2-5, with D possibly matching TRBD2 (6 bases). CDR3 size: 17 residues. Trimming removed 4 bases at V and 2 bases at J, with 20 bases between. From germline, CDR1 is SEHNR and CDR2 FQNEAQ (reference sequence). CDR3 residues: CASSSGGLAGNQETQYF. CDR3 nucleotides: TGTGCCAGCAGCTCCGGGGGTCTCGCGGGAAATCAAGAGACCCAGTACTTC.

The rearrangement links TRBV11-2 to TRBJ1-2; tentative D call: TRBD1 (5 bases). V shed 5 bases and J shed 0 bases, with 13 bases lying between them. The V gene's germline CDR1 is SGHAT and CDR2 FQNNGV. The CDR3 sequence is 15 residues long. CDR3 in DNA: TGTGCCAGCAGCCCCAACGGGGGAGCTAACTATGGCTACACCTTC. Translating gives CASSPNGGANYGYTF.

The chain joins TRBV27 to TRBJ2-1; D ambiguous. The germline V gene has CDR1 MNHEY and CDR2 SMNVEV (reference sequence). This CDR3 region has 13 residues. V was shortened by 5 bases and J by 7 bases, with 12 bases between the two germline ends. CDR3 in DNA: TGTGCCAGCAGTCCCTACCGCGTTAATGAGCAGTTCTTC. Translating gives CASSPYRVNEQFF.

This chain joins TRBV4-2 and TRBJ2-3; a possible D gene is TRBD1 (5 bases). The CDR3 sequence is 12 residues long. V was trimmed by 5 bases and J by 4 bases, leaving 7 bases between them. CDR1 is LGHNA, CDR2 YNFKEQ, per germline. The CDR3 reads CASSRGSDTQYF. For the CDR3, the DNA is TGTGCCAGCAGCAGGGGTTCAGATACGCAGTATTTT.

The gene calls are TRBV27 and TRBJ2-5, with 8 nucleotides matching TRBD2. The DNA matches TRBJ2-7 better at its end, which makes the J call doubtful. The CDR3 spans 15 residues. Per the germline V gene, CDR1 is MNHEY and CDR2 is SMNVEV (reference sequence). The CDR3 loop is CASSSRAGVEYEQYF. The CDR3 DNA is TGTGCCAGCAGTTCGAGAGCGGGAGTTGAATACGAGCAGTACTTC.

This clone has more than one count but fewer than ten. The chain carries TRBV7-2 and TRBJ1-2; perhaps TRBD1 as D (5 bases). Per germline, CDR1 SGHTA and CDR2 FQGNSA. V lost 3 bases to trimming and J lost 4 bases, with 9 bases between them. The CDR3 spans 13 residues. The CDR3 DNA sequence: TGTGCCAGCAGCTTGTTGACAGCCTATGGCTACACCTTC. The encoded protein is CASSLLTAYGYTF.

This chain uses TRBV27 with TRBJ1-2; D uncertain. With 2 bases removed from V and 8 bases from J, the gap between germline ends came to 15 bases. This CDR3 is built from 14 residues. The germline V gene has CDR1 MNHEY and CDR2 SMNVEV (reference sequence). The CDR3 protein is CASSLAGSTGGYTF. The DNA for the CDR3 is TGTGCCAGCAGTTTAGCGGGTTCTACCGGCGGCTACACCTTC.

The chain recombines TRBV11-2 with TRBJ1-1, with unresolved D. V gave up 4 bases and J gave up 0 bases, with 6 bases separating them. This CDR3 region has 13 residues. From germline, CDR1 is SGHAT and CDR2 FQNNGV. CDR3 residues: CASSSRVNTEAFF. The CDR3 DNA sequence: TGTGCCAGCAGCTCCCGCGTGAACACTGAAGCTTTCTTT.

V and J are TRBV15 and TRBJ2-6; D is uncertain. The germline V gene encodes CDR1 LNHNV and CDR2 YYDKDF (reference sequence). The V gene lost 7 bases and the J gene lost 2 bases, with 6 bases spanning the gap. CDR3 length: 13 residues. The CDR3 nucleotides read TGTGCCACCACCGTTACTGGGGCCAACGTCCTGACTTTC. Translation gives CATTVTGANVLTF.

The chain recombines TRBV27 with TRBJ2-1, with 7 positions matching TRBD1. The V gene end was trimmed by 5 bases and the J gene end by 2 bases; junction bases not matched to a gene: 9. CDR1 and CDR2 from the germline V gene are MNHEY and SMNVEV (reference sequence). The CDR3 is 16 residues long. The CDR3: CASSPRGRGPYNEQFF. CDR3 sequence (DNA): TGTGCCAGCAGTCCAAGGGGGCGCGGTCCCTACAATGAGCAGTTCTTC.

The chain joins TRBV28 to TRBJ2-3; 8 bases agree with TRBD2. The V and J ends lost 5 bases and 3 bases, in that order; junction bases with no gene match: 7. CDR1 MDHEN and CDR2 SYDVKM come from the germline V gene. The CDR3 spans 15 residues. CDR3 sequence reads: CASSARASGTDTQYF. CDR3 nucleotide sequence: TGTGCCAGCAGTGCTCGAGCTAGCGGGACAGATACGCAGTATTTT.

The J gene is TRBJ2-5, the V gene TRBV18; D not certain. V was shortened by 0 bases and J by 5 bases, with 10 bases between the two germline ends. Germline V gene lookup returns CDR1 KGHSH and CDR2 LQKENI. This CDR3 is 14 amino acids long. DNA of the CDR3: TGTGCCAGCTCACCACCGGTACATGGTGAGACCCAGTACTTC. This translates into CASSPPVHGETQYF.

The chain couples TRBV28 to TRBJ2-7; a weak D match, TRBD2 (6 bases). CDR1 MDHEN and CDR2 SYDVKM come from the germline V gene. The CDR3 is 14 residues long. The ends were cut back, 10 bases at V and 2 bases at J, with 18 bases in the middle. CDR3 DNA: TGTGCCATCGGCCAGCCGGGACTTGCCTACGAGCAGTACTTC. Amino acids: CAIGQPGLAYEQYF.

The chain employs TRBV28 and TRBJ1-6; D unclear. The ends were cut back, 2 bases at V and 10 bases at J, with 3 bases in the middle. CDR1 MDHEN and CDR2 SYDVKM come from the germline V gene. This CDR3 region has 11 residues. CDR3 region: CASSLQSPLHF. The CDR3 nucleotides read TGTGCCAGCAGTTTACAGTCACCCCTCCACTTT.

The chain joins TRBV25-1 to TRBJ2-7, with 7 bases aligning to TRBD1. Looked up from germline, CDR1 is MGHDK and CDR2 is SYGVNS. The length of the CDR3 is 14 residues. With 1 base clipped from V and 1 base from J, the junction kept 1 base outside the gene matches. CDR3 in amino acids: CASSESGGSYEQYF. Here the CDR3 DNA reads TGTGCCAGCAGTGAATCAGGGGGATCCTACGAGCAGTACTTC.

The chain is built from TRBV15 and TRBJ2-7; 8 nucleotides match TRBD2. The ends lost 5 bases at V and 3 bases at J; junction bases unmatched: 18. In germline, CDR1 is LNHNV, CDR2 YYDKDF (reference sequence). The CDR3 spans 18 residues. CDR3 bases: TGTGCCACCAGCCCGATTGGTGGAGCGACTAGCGCTCACTACGAGCAGTACTTC. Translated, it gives CATSPIGGATSAHYEQYF.

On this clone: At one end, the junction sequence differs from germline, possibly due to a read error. CDR3: CASNRGKKPQHF. DNA for the CDR3: TGTGCTAGCAACAGGGGGAAAAAGCCCCAGCATTTT. This sequence joins TRBV7-7 and TRBJ1-5; 8 positions agree with TRBD1. The CDR3 is 12 residues long. Germline CDR1 reads SSHAT; CDR2 reads FNYEAQ (reference sequence).

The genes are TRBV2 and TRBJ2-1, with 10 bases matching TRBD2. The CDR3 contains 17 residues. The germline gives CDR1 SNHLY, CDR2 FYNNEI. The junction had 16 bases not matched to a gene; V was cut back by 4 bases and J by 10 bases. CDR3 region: CASSVASGRARENEQFF. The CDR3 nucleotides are TGTGCCAGCAGTGTAGCGAGCGGGAGGGCTAGAGAGAACGAGCAGTTCTTC.

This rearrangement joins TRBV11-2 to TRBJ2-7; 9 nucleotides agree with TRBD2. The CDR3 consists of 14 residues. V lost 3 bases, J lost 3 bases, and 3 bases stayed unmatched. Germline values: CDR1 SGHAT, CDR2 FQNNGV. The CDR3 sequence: CASSFLSGGYEQYF. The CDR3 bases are TGTGCCAGCAGCTTCCTTAGCGGGGGCTACGAGCAGTACTTC.

In DNA form, the CDR3 reads TGTGCCGGGAACAGGGAGCTCAAAATGAACACTGAAGCTTTCTTT. Its translation: CAGNRELKMNTEAFF. The V gene is TRBV30, the J gene TRBJ1-1; D might be TRBD1 (6 bases). The CDR3 extends over 15 amino acids. Trimming removed 8 bases at V and 0 bases at J, with 19 bases between. The germline gives CDR1 GTSNPN, CDR2 SVGIG (reference sequence).

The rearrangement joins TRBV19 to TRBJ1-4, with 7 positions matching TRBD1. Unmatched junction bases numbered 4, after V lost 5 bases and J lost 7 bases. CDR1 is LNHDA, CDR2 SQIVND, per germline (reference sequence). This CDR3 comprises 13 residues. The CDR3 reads CASSSGTVEKLFF. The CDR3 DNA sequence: TGTGCCAGTAGTTCTGGGACAGTTGAAAAACTGTTTTTT.

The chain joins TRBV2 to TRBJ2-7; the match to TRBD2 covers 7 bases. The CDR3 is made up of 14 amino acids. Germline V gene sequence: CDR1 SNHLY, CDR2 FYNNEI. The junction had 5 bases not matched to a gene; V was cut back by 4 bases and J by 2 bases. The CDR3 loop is CASSGGGDAYEQYF. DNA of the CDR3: TGTGCCAGCAGTGGGGGAGGGGATGCCTACGAGCAGTACTTC.

This CDR3 reads CASSLGRGYEQYF. In DNA, the CDR3 is TGTGCCAGCAGCTTAGGCAGGGGTTACGAGCAGTACTTC. The V call is TRBV7-3, the J call TRBJ2-7, with TRBD1 as a possible D gene (6 bases). The germline V and J ends were trimmed by 2 bases and 4 bases, with 9 bases remaining between them. The CDR3 extends over 13 amino acids. Germline V gene lookup returns CDR1 SGHTA and CDR2 FQGTGA.

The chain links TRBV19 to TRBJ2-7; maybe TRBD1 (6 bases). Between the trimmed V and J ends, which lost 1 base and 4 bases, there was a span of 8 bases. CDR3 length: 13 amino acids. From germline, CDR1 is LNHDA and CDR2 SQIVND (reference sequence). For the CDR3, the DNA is TGTGCCAGTAGTATAGGGACAGCGTACGAGCAGTACTTC. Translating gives CASSIGTAYEQYF.

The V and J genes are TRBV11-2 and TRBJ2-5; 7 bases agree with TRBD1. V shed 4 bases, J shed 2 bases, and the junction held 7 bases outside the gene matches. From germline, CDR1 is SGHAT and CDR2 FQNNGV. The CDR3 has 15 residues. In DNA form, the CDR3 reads TGTGCCAGCAGCTCCCCGACAGGGATTCAAGAGACCCAGTACTTC. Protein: CASSSPTGIQETQYF.

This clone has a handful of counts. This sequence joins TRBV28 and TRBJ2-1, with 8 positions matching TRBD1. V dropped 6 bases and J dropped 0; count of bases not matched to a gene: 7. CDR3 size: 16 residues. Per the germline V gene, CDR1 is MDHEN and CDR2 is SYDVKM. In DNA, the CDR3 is TGTGCCAGCAGCCGCTCGGGGACAGGCTCCTACAATGAGCAGTTCTTC. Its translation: CASSRSGTGSYNEQFF.

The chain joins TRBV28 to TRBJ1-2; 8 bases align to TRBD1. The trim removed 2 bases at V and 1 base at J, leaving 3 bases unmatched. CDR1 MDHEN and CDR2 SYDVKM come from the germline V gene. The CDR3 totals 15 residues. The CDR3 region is CASSLADRDNYGYTF. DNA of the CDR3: TGTGCCAGCAGTTTAGCGGACAGGGATAACTATGGCTACACCTTC.